The 16 T cell receptor beta chains given below trace back to one sample, sequenced in a study of cytomegalovirus exposure and HLA in healthy donors. The repertoire was sequenced with immunoSEQ multiplex PCR; TCRdb's copy has only in-frame clones and lacks some. The sample holds 130,000 to 150,000 clones, about 90% seen once. The sample consisted of PBMCs. The receptors were sampled from a woman in her twenties or thirties in good health and CMV-seropositive.

CDR3 residues: CASSETASGAPSTDTQYF. DNA for the CDR3: TGTGCCAGCAGTGAAACCGCTAGCGGGGCTCCTAGCACAGATACGCAGTATTTT. J is TRBJ2-3 and V is TRBV2; the match to TRBD2 covers 9 bases. This CDR3 contains 18 residues. J gave up 0 bases and V 2 bases, and 9 bases lay outside the gene matches. CDR1 is SNHLY and CDR2 is FYNNEI in the germline V gene.

The rearrangement joins TRBV7-9 to TRBJ2-4; D perhaps matches TRBD2 (5 bases). This CDR3 is built from 18 residues. Trimming shortened V by 1 base and J by 6 bases, and 22 bases separated the two germline ends. Germline loops: CDR1 SEHNR, CDR2 FQNEAQ (reference sequence). The CDR3: CASSLVGVASRPLNIQYF. Written as DNA, the CDR3 is TGTGCCAGCAGCTTAGTGGGAGTGGCAAGTCGGCCCCTAAACATTCAGTACTTC.

The chain is built from TRBV6-5 and TRBJ1-2; D not certain. Germline V gives CDR1 MNHEY, CDR2 SVGAGI. V lost 0 bases, J lost 3 bases, and 11 bases lay in between. The length of the CDR3 is 15 residues. CDR3 in amino acids: CASSYSSENYYGYTF. The CDR3 coding sequence is TGTGCCAGCAGTTACTCGAGTGAAAACTACTATGGCTACACCTTC.

The V call is TRBV7-8, the J call TRBJ2-7; D possibly corresponds to TRBD2 (7 bases). Germline V gives CDR1 SGHVS, CDR2 FQNEAQ. There are 18 residues in the CDR3. V shed 2 bases and J shed 4 bases, with 24 bases lying between them. CDR3 region: CASSLNKLRGGGLYEQYF. CDR3 nucleotide sequence: TGTGCCAGCAGCTTAAATAAACTCAGGGGTGGGGGACTATACGAGCAGTACTTC.

The gene calls are TRBV6-1 and TRBJ1-6, with D unclear. Trimming cost V 5 bases and J 5 bases, with 10 bases left between them. The CDR3 is 14 residues long. Germline V CDR1 and CDR2: MNHNS, SASEGT. The CDR3 DNA reads as TGTGCCAGCAGTCCCAGCCGGGATAATTCACCCCTCCACTTT. As protein: CASSPSRDNSPLHF.

CDR3 sequence (DNA): TGTGCCAGCACCAAAGGGACAGGGGGCTTCGCAGATACGCAGTATTTT. Its protein is CASTKGTGGFADTQYF. This chain joins TRBV5-8 and TRBJ2-3; 12 nucleotides align to TRBD1. Unmatched junction bases numbered 9, after V lost 6 bases and J lost 4 bases. Germline V lookup: CDR1 SGHTS, CDR2 YDEGEE. The length of the CDR3 is 16 residues.

V usage is TRBV19 and J usage is TRBJ1-5; D gene ambiguous. The CDR3 totals 13 residues. Germline values: CDR1 LNHDA, CDR2 SQIVND (reference sequence). V lost 3 bases, J lost 3 bases, and 6 bases lay in between. In DNA form, the CDR3 reads TGTGCCAGTAGTATGACACACAATCAGCCCCAGCATTTT. It encodes CASSMTHNQPQHF.

The chain couples TRBV5-5 to TRBJ2-5; 8 positions match TRBD2. Germline-derived CDR1 and CDR2 are SGHKS and YYEKEE (reference sequence). This CDR3 has 17 residues. J gave up 4 bases and V 4 bases, and 15 bases lay outside the gene matches. CDR3 nucleotide sequence: TGTGCCAGCAGCCTTGAATACGGACTAGCCCGCGGAGAGACCCAGTACTTC. Protein product: CASSLEYGLARGETQYF.

This clone appeared a single time. This chain uses TRBV28 with TRBJ2-7; tentative D call: TRBD2 (5 bases). Germline V gene sequence: CDR1 MDHEN, CDR2 SYDVKM. The CDR3 has 14 amino acids. Trimming cost V 6 bases and J 3 bases, with 15 bases left between them. CDR3 in amino acids: CASSATGMGYEQYF. For the CDR3, the DNA is TGTGCCAGCAGCGCGACGGGGATGGGCTACGAGCAGTACTTC.

The chain employs TRBV11-2 and TRBJ1-2; 9 bases are shared with TRBD1. Germline V CDR1 and CDR2: SGHAT, FQNNGV. This CDR3 comprises 15 residues. Losses at the gene ends were 1 base for V and 4 bases for J; bases not matched to a gene: 4. The CDR3 loop is CASSLGTGGGYGYTF. CDR3 nucleotide sequence: TGTGCCAGCAGCTTAGGAACAGGGGGCGGCTATGGCTACACCTTC.

This clone was counted once. This sequence joins TRBV28 and TRBJ2-7, with D possibly TRBD2 on 5 matching bases. V dropped 6 bases and J dropped 0 bases, with 15 bases sitting between them. The CDR3 length is 15 residues. Germline V gene data show CDR1 as MDHEN and CDR2 as SYDVKM. This chain's CDR3 is CASRERHGISYEQYF. The DNA for the CDR3 is TGTGCCAGCAGGGAACGACACGGGATCTCCTACGAGCAGTACTTC. Looking up the rest from reference TRBV28 and TRBJ2-7 gives the full variable domain: DVKVTQSSRYLVKRTGEKVFLECVQDMDHENMFWYRQDPGLGLRLIYFSYDVKMKEKGDIPEGYSVSREKKERFSLILESASTNQTSMYLCASRERHGISYEQYFGPGTRLTVT.

The chain carries TRBV27 and TRBJ2-3; 10 nucleotides line up with TRBD2. V lost 2 bases and J lost 4; bases outside the gene matches: 3. This CDR3 region has 15 residues. The germline gives CDR1 MNHEY, CDR2 SMNVEV (reference sequence). The CDR3 spells CASSLLAGAPDTQYF. CDR3 in DNA: TGTGCCAGCAGTTTACTAGCGGGAGCCCCAGATACGCAGTATTTT.

Only a few counts were recorded for this clone. The rearrangement joins TRBV5-1 to TRBJ1-5; tentatively, D is TRBD1 (5 bases). The CDR3 totals 15 residues. V was cut by 4 bases and J by 5 bases, with 16 bases left in between. CDR1 and CDR2 from the germline V gene are SGHRS and YFSETQ. DNA for the CDR3: TGCGCCAGCAGCCCGCAGGGAGGGGATCATCAGCCCCAGCATTTT. Translation gives CASSPQGGDHQPQHF.

The chain has TRBV7-9 and TRBJ1-2; D not certain. This CDR3 comprises 13 residues. The V gene lost 1 base and the J gene lost 6 bases, with 9 bases spanning the gap. CDR1 and CDR2 (germline): SEHNR, FQNEAQ (reference sequence). DNA for the CDR3: TGTGCCAGCAGCTTAGTTAACGGGAATGGCTACACCTTC. This sequence encodes CASSLVNGNGYTF.

The V call is TRBV4-1, the J call TRBJ1-4, with D uncertain. Germline CDR1 is MGHRA and CDR2 is YSYEKL. The CDR3 covers 16 residues. V was shortened by 4 bases and J by 8 bases, with 20 bases between the two germline ends. The CDR3 loop is CASSLTPPAPGEKLFF. The CDR3 region has the DNA TGCGCCAGCAGCCTCACCCCCCCTGCACCGGGGGAAAAACTGTTTTTT.

The genes are TRBV28 and TRBJ2-3; TRBD1 matches 9 bases. CDR1 MDHEN and CDR2 SYDVKM come from the germline V gene. CDR3 length: 16 residues. The V and J ends lost 8 bases and 4 bases, in that order; junction bases with no gene match: 13. CDR3 nucleotides: TGTGCCAGCTCAGTAGCCGGGACAGGGCCCCCAGATACGCAGTATTTT. Amino acid sequence: CASSVAGTGPPDTQYF.